These 12 T cell receptor beta chains were sequenced from one sample in a study of post-analysis software for immune sequencing data (dated by TCRdb to between 2015 and 2017). The full study reports these points: Four to six TRBV segments, including TRBV5-6, TRBV5-1 and TRBV20-1, were significantly more frequent in patients than controls.

No antigens are known for them. Receptor libraries were prepared by PCR. TCRdb records Illumina HiSeq 2500 as the sequencer. Unique molecular identifiers were incorporated into TCR beta cDNA libraries to reduce PCR and sequencing biases. TCRdb handled the public reads itself, with Q25 trimming in fastp and clone calling in MiXCR, and kept productive beta chains. Every distinct CDR3 protein forms one entry, paired with its most common genes and DNA. The sample profile shows roughly 670,000 distinct CDR3 sequences; more than 50% of them were found once. The biggest ten clones account for approximately 10% of the sample. The sample taken for sequencing was blood. The receptor source for this set is a girl aged 2 to 9 with multiple sclerosis.

The chain employs TRBV4-2 and TRBJ1-1, with 12 bases lining up with TRBD1. The V and J ends lost 1 base and 1 base, in that order; junction bases with no gene match: 7. The length of the CDR3 is 18 residues. CDR1 is LGHNA, CDR2 YNFKEQ, per germline. CDR3 DNA: TGTGCCAGCAGCCAAGTTTATGGGACAGGGGGCGGGAACACTGAAGCTTTCTTT. Its protein is CASSQVYGTGGGNTEAFF.

The chain links TRBV12-3 or TRBV12-4 to TRBJ2-1; D is undetermined. This CDR3 contains 16 residues. V was cut by 2 bases and J by 4 bases, with 15 bases left in between. The CDR3 loop reads CASSLTQVGSYNEQFF. The CDR3 nucleotides read TGTGCCAGCAGTTTAACCCAGGTGGGTTCGTACAATGAGCAGTTCTTC.

The chain is built from TRBV4-1 and TRBJ2-1; 9 nucleotides agree with TRBD2. After removal of 0 bases from V and 0 bases from J, the junction contained 6 bases not matched to a gene. Per germline, CDR1 MGHRA and CDR2 YSYEKL. This CDR3 is built from 18 residues. CDR3 sequence: CASSQERISGSSYNEQFF. In DNA, the CDR3 is TGCGCCAGCAGCCAAGAAAGGATTAGCGGGAGCTCCTACAATGAGCAGTTCTTC.

This rearrangement joins TRBV5-6 to TRBJ2-3; D uncertain. Per the germline V gene, CDR1 is SGHDT and CDR2 is YYEEEE. This CDR3 is 14 amino acids long. V shed 4 bases and J shed 4 bases, with 13 bases lying between them. The CDR3 spells CASSPGPEADTQYF. The DNA for the CDR3 is TGTGCCAGCAGCCCCGGACCCGAGGCAGATACGCAGTATTTT.

This clonotype was counted only a few times. The junction shows a germline mismatch at one end, possibly a read error. This chain uses TRBV29-1 with TRBJ2-4, with 7 bases identical to TRBD1. The DNA end lines up better with TRBJ2-7; the J call may be wrong. The CDR3 is 12 amino acids. Germline CDR1 is SQVTM and CDR2 is ANQGSEA. The CDR3 here is CSVVTGMGEQYF. CDR3 in DNA: TGCAGTGTTGTGACAGGGATGGGCGAGCAGTACTTC.

This chain uses TRBV10-3 with TRBJ2-1; 8 bases fit TRBD2. V dropped 7 bases and J dropped 7; count of bases not matched to a gene: 6. The CDR3 is made up of 13 amino acids. Germline values: CDR1 ENHRY, CDR2 SYGVKD. In nucleotides, the CDR3 is TGTGCCATCAATCGCGGGGGGACGAATGAGCAGTTCTTC. Its translation is CAINRGGTNEQFF.

J is TRBJ2-5 and V is TRBV3-1, with D hard to call. With 2 bases removed from V and 2 bases from J, the gap between germline ends came to 15 bases. Germline values: CDR1 LGHDT, CDR2 YNNKEL (reference sequence). The CDR3 has 16 residues. In DNA form, the CDR3 reads TGTGCCAGCAGCCAATTCCACCGGAACAATCAAGAGACCCAGTACTTC. This encodes CASSQFHRNNQETQYF.

The rearrangement joins TRBV2 to TRBJ2-1; tentative D call: TRBD2 (6 bases). The germline V and J ends were trimmed by 7 bases and 15 bases, with 19 bases remaining between them. The CDR3 has 12 residues. Germline assignment: CDR1 SNHLY and CDR2 FYNNEI. CDR3 in amino acids: CASTWGMASAFF. Written as DNA, the CDR3 is TGTGCCAGCACCTGGGGTATGGCTAGCGCGTTCTTC.

This clonotype has just a few counts. The chain is built from TRBV10-3 and TRBJ2-3, with D possibly being TRBD2 (6 bases). The CDR3 loop spans 15 amino acids. Germline lookup yields CDR1 ENHRY and CDR2 SYGVKD. Trimming removed 4 bases at V and 2 bases at J, with 13 bases between. The CDR3 sequence: CAISGKGGNTDTQYF. CDR3 DNA: TGTGCCATCAGTGGGAAGGGAGGAAACACAGATACGCAGTATTTT.

This clonotype was counted a single time. The chain couples TRBV29-1 to TRBJ2-4; TRBD1 might be the D (6 bases). The V end was cut by 6 bases, the J end by 4 bases, with 10 bases between. The CDR3 runs to 12 residues. Per germline, CDR1 SQVTM and CDR2 ANQGSEA. CDR3 bases: TGCAGCGTGAGGACAGATAAAAACATTCAGTACTTC. The encoded protein is CSVRTDKNIQYF.

This chain links TRBV29-1 with TRBJ2-6; D unresolved. V shed 3 bases and J shed 1 base, with 10 bases lying between them. Germline V gene lookup returns CDR1 SQVTM and CDR2 ANQGSEA. The CDR3 is 15 residues long. CDR3 bases: TGCAGCGTTGAGCTCCAGGAGTCTGGGGCCAACGTCCTGACTTTC. This translates into CSVELQESGANVLTF.

The CDR3 DNA reads as TGTGCCAGCAGCTTGACTACCCAGAGCTCCTACAATGAGCAGTTCTTC. Its protein is CASSLTTQSSYNEQFF. The V call is TRBV7-3, the J call TRBJ2-1, with D tentatively TRBD2 (5 bases). Trimming took off 3 bases at V and 0 bases at J, with 12 bases between the two ends. In germline, CDR1 is SGHTA, CDR2 FQGTGA. This CDR3 has 16 residues.